This T cell receptor beta chain was profiled in a study of T-cell reconstitution after alpha-beta-depleted transplantation in children. As to this clonotype: Its antigen remains unidentified.

Study observations and caveats: High day-60 TCRbeta diversity in some patients came from surviving recipient T cells and thymic progenitors. T-cell counts and diversity at one year following transplant were attributed mainly to newly produced T cells. Reportedly, alpha-beta T cells present about two months post-transplant originated from several hundred expanded clones of graft origin.

With V trimmed by 6 bases and J by 0 bases, 9 bases remained unmatched. Germline loops: CDR1 MNHNS, CDR2 SASEGT. This CDR3 spans 17 amino acids. Unique molecular identifiers were used to barcode this TCRbeta library. Via MiXCR, TCRdb re-called the PCR reads, giving one row per CDR3 protein. The sample has around 670,000 distinct CDR3 sequences; about 12% are singletons. The input for sequencing was PBMCs, taken before TCRalphabeta/CD19-depleted stem cell transplant. This TCR derives from a girl under 10 years old with congenital amegakaryocytic thrombocytopenia, due to receive a stem cell transplant. This chain connects TRBV6-1 to TRBJ2-1, with TRBD1 identical over 9 bases. The CDR3 nucleotides are TGTGCCAGCAGAAGGACAGGGGCGCCTCGCTCCTACAATGAGCAGTTCTTC. It codes for CASRRTGAPRSYNEQFF.